The source of this T cell receptor (beta chain) is a study of cytomegalovirus exposure and HLA in healthy donors. PCR was performed using 60 Vbeta and 13 Jbeta primers. The method was immunoSEQ multiplex PCR; TCRdb's version includes in-frame clones alone and lacks a portion of them. In the table there are fewer than 200,000 clones, 65% to 85% of which are singletons. CDR1 is SGHAT, CDR2 FQNNGV, per germline. The CDR3 runs 16 residues. Trimming stripped 5 bases from V and 4 bases from J, with 18 bases between. General study results and limits: Earlier analysis found most TCR beta V segments productive about 90% or about 30% of the time. Later work found most CMV-associated TCR beta chains apparently HLA-restricted.

Regarding this clone: Its antigen is not identified.

The specimen sequenced was PBMCs. This receptor was taken from a woman in her 50s in good health and CMV-seropositive. This rearrangement joins TRBV11-2 to TRBJ1-5, with D perhaps TRBD1 (5 bases). CDR3 in DNA: TGTGCCAGCAGCCCAGATGGTGCAGGGATGAATCAGCCCCAGCATTTT. As protein: CASSPDGAGMNQPQHF.